This T cell receptor (beta chain) was observed in a study of blood T cell repertoires in COVID-19. Study-wide background: In each case, the material was cDNA or gDNA derived from T cells, B-cell-depleted T cells, or PBMCs.

Germline CDR1 reads SGHTA; CDR2 reads FQGNSA. V lost 1 base and J 1 base, leaving 7 bases between the germline ends. The CDR3 has 14 residues. Using immunoSEQ multiplex PCR, the repertoire was profiled, and TCRdb retains in-frame clones only, with some absent. This table has 55,000 to 90,000 clones, roughly nine tenths appearing once. This clonotype was sampled from a man between 65 and 85 years old with active COVID-19. The sequencing sample was made of peripheral blood. The V call is TRBV7-2, the J call TRBJ2-5, with a tentative D call TRBD1 (5 bases). Here the CDR3 reads CASSLGGSQETQYF. CDR3 DNA: TGTGCCAGCAGCTTAGGGGGCAGCCAAGAGACCCAGTACTTC.